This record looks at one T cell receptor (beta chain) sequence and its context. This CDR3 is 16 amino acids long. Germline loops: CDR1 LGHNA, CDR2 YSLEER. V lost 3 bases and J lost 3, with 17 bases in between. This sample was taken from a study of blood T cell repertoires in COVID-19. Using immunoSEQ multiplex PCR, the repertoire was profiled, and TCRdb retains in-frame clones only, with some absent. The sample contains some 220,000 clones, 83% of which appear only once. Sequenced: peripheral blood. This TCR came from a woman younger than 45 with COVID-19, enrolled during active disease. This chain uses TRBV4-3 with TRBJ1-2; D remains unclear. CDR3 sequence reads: CASSQNFLTEDYGYTF. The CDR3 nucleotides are TGCGCCAGCAGCCAGAACTTTTTGACTGAGGACTATGGCTACACCTTC.